These 12 T cell receptor beta chains share one sample of origin, sequenced in a study of blood T cell repertoires in COVID-19. Here immunoSEQ multiplex PCR was the method, and the copy in TCRdb shows in-frame clones only, minus some. The table has under 95,000 clones, under 85% seen once; the top ten hold less than 4%. Input material: peripheral blood. All receptors derive from an elderly woman with COVID-19, enrolled during active disease.

This clone appeared once. The chain combines TRBV7-3 with TRBJ2-1, with 10 bases aligning to TRBD2. Germline V gives CDR1 SGHTA, CDR2 FQGTGA. V lost 4 bases to trimming and J lost 3 bases; unmatched junction nucleotides: 6. The CDR3 has 16 residues. CDR3 DNA: TGTGCCAGCAGCTCCACCGGGACTAGCGTCTACAATGAGCAGTTCTTC. Protein sequence: CASSSTGTSVYNEQFF.

The chain uses TRBV3-1 (or the pseudogene TRBV3-2) and TRBJ1-6; D is unclear. CDR1 is LGHDT and CDR2 is YNNKEL in the germline V gene (reference sequence). The V end was cut by 5 bases, the J end by 7 bases, with 12 bases between. The CDR3 sequence is 14 residues long. The CDR3 bases are TGTGCCAGCAGCGCTACGGCGGGGAATTCACCCCTCCACTTT. The encoded protein is CASSATAGNSPLHF.

This clone was found a few times. The chain has TRBV6-5 and TRBJ2-3; D is perhaps TRBD2 (6 bases). The V end was cut by 2 bases, the J end by 9 bases, with 18 bases between. This CDR3 spans 15 amino acids. Germline-derived CDR1 and CDR2 are MNHEY and SVGAGI. The CDR3 loop is CASSYGSGPLVTQYF. CDR3 DNA: TGTGCCAGCAGTTACGGTAGCGGCCCTCTAGTCACGCAGTATTTT.

This clone was seen once. The gene calls are TRBV7-2 and TRBJ1-4; no reliable D call. The CDR3 is made up of 15 amino acids. Looked up from germline, CDR1 is SGHTA and CDR2 is FQGNSA. V lost 5 bases to trimming and J lost 0 bases, with 10 bases between them. The CDR3 sequence is CASSVGSATNEKLFF. Here the CDR3 DNA reads TGTGCCAGCAGCGTAGGGAGTGCAACTAATGAAAAACTGTTTTTT.

The chain uses TRBV11-2 and TRBJ2-1; 11 nucleotides align to TRBD2. J was trimmed by 1 base and V by 5 bases; bases with no gene match: 1. The CDR3 has 15 amino acids. The germline CDR1 and CDR2 sequences are SGHAT and FQNNGV. The CDR3, as DNA: TGTGCCAGCAGCACTAGCGGGAGTTCCTACAATGAGCAGTTCTTC. This translates into CASSTSGSSYNEQFF.

The chain links TRBV11-2 to TRBJ2-2, with 14 nucleotides matching TRBD2. Trimming took 3 bases from V and 5 from J; bases not matched to a gene: 8. This CDR3 spans 18 amino acids. Germline values: CDR1 SGHAT, CDR2 FQNNGV. CDR3 bases: TGTGCCAGCAGCTTCACCCGACTAGCGGGGGGGCGTACCGGGGAGCTGTTTTTT. Its protein is CASSFTRLAGGRTGELFF.

This clone was counted a few times. V usage is TRBV5-1 and J usage is TRBJ2-1; D may be TRBD2 (6 bases). The CDR3 runs to 18 residues. V dropped 3 bases and J dropped 0 bases, with 19 bases sitting between them. Germline V CDR1 and CDR2: SGHRS, YFSETQ. The CDR3 coding sequence is TGCGCCAGCAGCTATTGGGGCTCGAGCGGGTTCTCCTACAATGAGCAGTTCTTC. Its translation is CASSYWGSSGFSYNEQFF.

The J gene is TRBJ2-7, the V gene TRBV19; 9 bases align to TRBD1. Losses at the gene ends were 6 bases for V and 4 bases for J; bases not matched to a gene: 4. CDR1 LNHDA and CDR2 SQIVND come from the germline V gene (reference sequence). The CDR3 loop spans 13 amino acids. This CDR3 reads CASSGQGIYEQYF. The CDR3, as DNA: TGTGCCAGTAGCGGACAGGGGATTTACGAGCAGTACTTC.

The chain carries TRBV28 and TRBJ1-1; 9 bases align to TRBD1. Germline V gives CDR1 MDHEN, CDR2 SYDVKM. This CDR3 is built from 15 residues. Losses at the gene ends were 1 base for V and 7 bases for J; bases not matched to a gene: 7. The CDR3 protein is CASSLLDRGKDEAFF. Written as DNA, the CDR3 is TGTGCCAGCAGTTTATTGGACAGGGGTAAGGATGAAGCTTTCTTT.

The chain links TRBV2 to TRBJ2-7; 12 bases fit TRBD1. The CDR3 runs 14 residues. Trimming cost V 4 bases and J 9 bases; bases outside gene matches: 7. Germline CDR1 reads SNHLY; CDR2 reads FYNNEI. This chain's CDR3 is CASSAGTGGGRQYF. In nucleotides, the CDR3 is TGTGCCAGCAGTGCTGGGACAGGGGGCGGGAGGCAGTACTTC.

The chain recombines TRBV19 with TRBJ1-2; D gene ambiguous. The CDR3 contains 14 residues. From germline, CDR1 is LNHDA and CDR2 SQIVND (reference sequence). The V end lost 2 bases, the J end lost 6 bases, and 13 bases lay between the germline ends. The CDR3 here is CASSINEGWDGYTF. The CDR3 bases are TGTGCCAGTAGTATAAATGAGGGCTGGGATGGCTACACCTTC. The full variable domain, with the rest looked up from reference TRBV19 and TRBJ1-2, is DGGITQSPKYLFRKEGQNVTLSCEQNLNHDAMYWYRQDPGQGLRLIYYSQIVNDFQKGDIAEGYSVSREKKESFPLTVTSAQKNPTAFYLCASSINEGWDGYTFGSGTRLTVV.

This clone was found a few times. The CDR3 is CASGQHYGYTF. CDR3 nucleotide sequence: TGTGCCAGCGGACAGCACTATGGCTACACCTTC. The chain joins TRBV28 to TRBJ1-2, with a tentative D call TRBD1 (6 bases). V was pared by 8 bases and J by 3 bases, with 7 bases between. Germline V gene data show CDR1 as MDHEN and CDR2 as SYDVKM. The CDR3 runs to 11 residues.